A single sample gave rise to the 4 T cell receptor beta chains below, sequenced in a study of blood T cells in healthy people across ages. Using a J-beta primer mix together with a sample-barcoded 5' primer, a second PCR was run for about 6 to 12 cycles. TCRdb fed the 5' RACE reads into MiXCR, producing one record per CDR3 protein. The table includes 850,000 to 1,100,000 distinct CDR3 sequences, roughly two fifths detected once. Sequenced sample: blood. Every receptor here comes from a man in his late teens or twenties in good health.

This clonotype was seen more than once but under ten times. The gene calls are TRBV7-9 and TRBJ2-7; D unclear. CDR1 and CDR2 (germline): SEHNR, FQNEAQ (reference sequence). The V gene lost 3 bases and the J gene lost 3 bases, with 27 bases spanning the gap. This CDR3 is built from 19 residues. The DNA for the CDR3 is TGTGCCAGCAGCTTGTATCGGAAGTTCCAGAAAGACTTACTCTACGAGCAGTACTTC. It is translated as CASSLYRKFQKDLLYEQYF.

The genes are TRBV7-9 and TRBJ2-2; 8 nucleotides match TRBD1. The CDR3 contains 17 residues. V lost 3 bases, J lost 6 bases, and 12 bases stayed unmatched. Germline V gene data show CDR1 as SEHNR and CDR2 as FQNEAQ (reference sequence). The CDR3 is CASSLQRTGSFSGELFF. The DNA for the CDR3 is TGTGCCAGCAGCTTGCAAAGGACAGGGAGTTTTTCCGGGGAGCTGTTTTTT. Full variable domain (outside the CDR3, taken from reference TRBV7-9 and TRBJ2-2): DTGVSQNPRHKITKRGQNVTFRCDPISEHNRLYWYRQTLGQGPEFLTYFQNEAQLEKSRLLSDRFSAERPKGSFSTLEIQRTEQGDSAMYLCASSLQRTGSFSGELFFGEGSRLTVL.

This clonotype was observed a few times. The DNA of the CDR3 is TGTGCCAGCAGCCAAACCAGGGAGAGCTCCTACAATGAGCAGTTCTTC. Residues: CASSQTRESSYNEQFF. The rearrangement links TRBV4-2 to TRBJ2-1; D tentatively fits TRBD1 or TRBD2 (5 bases each). The CDR3 runs to 16 residues. Germline V lookup: CDR1 LGHNA, CDR2 YNFKEQ. The ends were cut back, 2 bases at V and 0 bases at J, with 11 bases in the middle.

This clonotype was counted a few times. The chain has TRBV11-3 and TRBJ1-1; tentative D call: TRBD1 (5 bases). V lost 4 bases to trimming and J lost 6 bases, with 9 bases between them. The germline CDR1 and CDR2 sequences are SGHNT and YENEEA. This CDR3 spans 12 amino acids. The CDR3 protein is CASSSGPSEAFF. The CDR3 DNA follows: TGTGCCAGCAGCTCGGGACCTTCTGAAGCTTTCTTT. The entire variable domain, with the rest obtained from reference TRBV11-3 and TRBJ1-1, is as follows: EAGVVQSPRYKIIEKKQPVAFWCNPISGHNTLYWYLQNLGQGPELLIRYENEEAVDDSQLPKDRFSAERLKGVDSTLKIQPAELGDSAVYLCASSSGPSEAFFGQGTRLTVV.